This T cell receptor (beta chain) was captured by sequencing in a study of blood T cell repertoires in COVID-19. The study assigned cohorts using participant-reported clinical history. The protocol was immunoSEQ multiplex PCR, while the TCRdb copy is restricted to in-frame clones and leaves out a portion. Of around 320,000 clones in the sample, around 87% were seen once. The TCR sequence derives from a woman between 18 and 29 years old with acute COVID-19. Sample: PBMCs or T cells enriched from blood (not recorded which).

The CDR3 nucleotides read TGTGCCAGCAGTGATGGGACAGGGGCCCTGAACACTGAAGCTTTCTTT. It encodes CASSDGTGALNTEAFF. This chain connects TRBV6-1 to TRBJ1-1; 10 bases line up with TRBD1. This CDR3 region has 16 residues. J gave up 0 bases and V 3 bases, and 4 bases lay outside the gene matches. CDR1 and CDR2 from the germline V gene are MNHNS and SASEGT.